A selection of T cell receptor beta chains follows, all from one sample in a study of blood T cell repertoires in COVID-19. Sequenced by immunoSEQ multiplex PCR; TCRdb stores in-frame clones only, minus some. The repertoire holds 110,000 to 150,000 clones, with 87% as singletons. The specimen was PBMCs or T cells enriched from blood (not recorded which). These receptors were collected from a man aged 60 to 75 who had recovered from COVID-19. The CDR3 runs from the conserved cysteine through the conserved F or W. The order of the fields is J gene, clone size, D gene, V gene, CDR3 DNA, CDR3 protein. The D gene is left open where the match is weak. Size is omitted from some rows. Given values are once, few, many or a class for expanded clones.

j_gene: TRBJ2-2; abundance: few; d_gene: -; v_gene: TRBV2; CDR3nt: TGTGCCAGCAGTGAAGCCGGGTACGCCGGGGAGCTGTTTTTT; CDR3aa: CASSEAGYAGELFF
j_gene: TRBJ1-6; abundance: once; d_gene: -; v_gene: TRBV18; CDR3nt: TGTGCCAGCTCACGGACAGCTAAGGATTCACCCCTCCACTTT; CDR3aa: CASSRTAKDSPLHF
j_gene: TRBJ2-1; abundance: few; d_gene: -; v_gene: TRBV7-9; CDR3nt: TGTGCCAGCGGTGGGAGACGGAATGAGCAGTTCTTC; CDR3aa: CASGGRRNEQFF
j_gene: TRBJ2-2; abundance: -; d_gene: -; v_gene: TRBV25-1; CDR3nt: TGTGCCAGCAGTGAATTATTTCAGGGAACGAACACCGGGGAGCTGTTTTTT; CDR3aa: CASSELFQGTNTGELFF
j_gene: TRBJ2-3; abundance: -; d_gene: -; v_gene: TRBV30; CDR3nt: TGTGCCTGGCGCGCTACTAGGGGGATGAGTACAGATACGCAGTATTTT; CDR3aa: CAWRATRGMSTDTQYF
j_gene: TRBJ2-5; abundance: -; d_gene: -; v_gene: TRBV28; CDR3nt: TGTGCCAGCAGTTCGGGACTCGCCTTTGTTGAGACCCAGTACTTC; CDR3aa: CASSSGLAFVETQYF
j_gene: TRBJ2-7; abundance: -; d_gene: TRBD2; v_gene: TRBV27; CDR3nt: TGTGCCAGCAGTACCCAACTAGCGGGAGGCGACGAGCAGTACTTC; CDR3aa: CASSTQLAGGDEQYF
j_gene: TRBJ1-5; abundance: -; d_gene: -; v_gene: TRBV24-1; CDR3nt: TGTGCCACCAGTGATGGGACAAGAGGATCGAATCAGCCCCAGCATTTT; CDR3aa: CATSDGTRGSNQPQHF
j_gene: TRBJ1-1; abundance: few; d_gene: -; v_gene: TRBV14; CDR3nt: TGTGCCAGCAGCCAAGATACAGTCGAGAACACTGAAGCTTTCTTT; CDR3aa: CASSQDTVENTEAFF
j_gene: TRBJ1-1; abundance: -; d_gene: -; v_gene: TRBV7-8; CDR3nt: TGTGCCAGCAGCACCAAGAGGGCGAACACTGAAGCTTTCTTT; CDR3aa: CASSTKRANTEAFF
j_gene: TRBJ2-2; abundance: once; d_gene: TRBD1; v_gene: TRBV19; CDR3nt: TGTGCCAGTAGTATATACGTACCTCAGGGGGCAAGAGGGGCCGGGGAGCTGTTTTTT; CDR3aa: CASSIYVPQGARGAGELFF
j_gene: TRBJ1-3; abundance: -; d_gene: -; v_gene: TRBV7-8; CDR3nt: TGTGCCAGCAGCCGAAACGGGAGAAACACCATATATTTT; CDR3aa: CASSRNGRNTIYF
j_gene: TRBJ2-7; abundance: -; d_gene: -; v_gene: TRBV4-1; CDR3nt: TGCGCCAGCAGCCAAGGAGGAGCCGCGACCTACGAGCAGTACTTC; CDR3aa: CASSQGGAATYEQYF
j_gene: TRBJ2-7; abundance: -; d_gene: -; v_gene: TRBV19; CDR3nt: TGTGCCAGTAGTATAAAGCCCTACGAGCAGTACTTC; CDR3aa: CASSIKPYEQYF
j_gene: TRBJ2-7; abundance: -; d_gene: -; v_gene: TRBV14; CDR3nt: TGTGCCAGCAGCCAAGGAGGCTGGGTGGCCTACGAGCAGTACTTC; CDR3aa: CASSQGGWVAYEQYF
j_gene: TRBJ2-3; abundance: -; d_gene: TRBD2; v_gene: TRBV5-1; CDR3nt: TGCGCCAGCGGGAGGGGAGGAGGAGATACGCAGTATTTT; CDR3aa: CASGRGGGDTQYF
j_gene: TRBJ1-4; abundance: -; d_gene: TRBD1; v_gene: TRBV5-4; CDR3nt: TGTGCCAGCAGCCTACAGGGGGGGAGTGAAAAACTGTTTTTT; CDR3aa: CASSLQGGSEKLFF
j_gene: TRBJ2-3; abundance: -; d_gene: TRBD1; v_gene: TRBV19; CDR3nt: TGTGCCAGTAGTACCGGGACAGGGGGCGCAGATACGCAGTATTTT; CDR3aa: CASSTGTGGADTQYF
j_gene: TRBJ1-5; abundance: -; d_gene: -; v_gene: TRBV2; CDR3nt: TGTGCCACCCGGGGGGAGGGTCAGCCCCAGCATTTT; CDR3aa: CATRGEGQPQHF
j_gene: TRBJ2-7; abundance: -; d_gene: -; v_gene: TRBV28; CDR3nt: TGTGCCAGCAGTTCGACAGTCTACGAGCAGTACTTC; CDR3aa: CASSSTVYEQYF